This TCR beta chain was identified in a study of CD8+ T cells in alopecia areata. Losses at the gene ends were 1 base for V and 1 base for J; bases not matched to a gene: 6. This CDR3 spans 16 amino acids. The V gene's germline CDR1 is SSHAT and CDR2 FNYEAQ (reference sequence). Sequencing used cDNA as its template, made by extracting RNA and reverse transcribing it. Here immunoSEQ multiplex PCR was the method, and the copy in TCRdb shows in-frame clones only, minus some. Here the sample spans 3,000 to 4,500 clones, roughly 72% being singletons. In this sample, this clone turned up once. The treatment denotes: oral pan-JAK inhibitor, 5-10 mg twice daily. Peripheral blood samples and lesional scalp punch biopsies were obtained from alopecia areata patients.

The sample here was skin, taken at week 24, from a patient treated with tofacitinib. This TCR was sampled from a human donor with alopecia areata. The V call is TRBV7-7, the J call TRBJ2-5, with 7 bases fitting TRBD2. The DNA of the CDR3 is TGTGCCAGCAGCTTAGGCCGGGGGGTCGTCCAAGAGACCCAGTACTTC. This sequence encodes CASSLGRGVVQETQYF.